This T cell receptor (beta chain) is drawn from a study of beta chain features in type 1 diabetes. Every bit of the isolated RNA underwent reverse transcription, so sequencing read expressed TCRB transcripts. Method: immunoSEQ multiplex PCR; TCRdb's copy keeps in-frame clones and lacks some. The data contain approximately 170,000 clones, less than 9.5% of them singletons. The CDR3 has 15 residues. CDR1 is SGHTA and CDR2 is FQGNSA in the germline V gene. V lost 6 bases to trimming and J lost 8 bases; unmatched junction nucleotides: 15. This clone was detected a few times. The source material was central memory CD4+ T cells from blood. The chain recombines TRBV7-2 with TRBJ1-2; 7 nucleotides agree with TRBD1. The sequence came from a woman aged 18-29 years in good health. Here the CDR3 reads CASSRTGVEKRGYTF. In DNA form, the CDR3 reads TGTGCCAGCAGTCGTACAGGGGTAGAGAAGCGGGGCTACACCTTC.